This T cell receptor (beta chain) emerged from a study of beta chain features in type 1 diabetes. In the study overall: All samples yielded around 98 million examined sorted cells. The study's findings and limits: There was a moderate but significant shortening of TCRB CDR3s in all four CD4+ subsets of Type 1 diabetes patients. The study found that naive, central memory and Treg TCRB repertoires appeared more similar in patients than in healthy donors.

This clone was seen a few times. Its antigen is still unknown. Germline V gives CDR1 SQVTM, CDR2 ANQGSEA. CDR3 length: 14 residues. Trimming stripped 4 bases from V and 8 bases from J, with 20 bases between. The authors reverse transcribed all of the isolated RNA, so sequencing captured expressed TCRB transcripts. Reads from naive, central memory and regulatory T cell samples averaged roughly 3.3 million. Measured with immunoSEQ multiplex PCR; TCRdb has only the in-frame clones, and not every one. Of under 350,000 clones listed, about 7.8% are singletons. The chain links TRBV29-1 to TRBJ1-2, with a possible D match to TRBD1 (5 bases). The sample consisted of central memory CD4+ T cells from blood. The source is a woman younger than 35 in good health. In nucleotides, the CDR3 is TGCAGCGTTGTACGTCAGGCCGGAGGGGAAGGCTACACCTTC. This encodes CSVVRQAGGEGYTF.